These 25 T cell receptor beta chains were sequenced from one sample in a study of blood T cell repertoires in COVID-19. The method was immunoSEQ multiplex PCR; TCRdb's version includes in-frame clones alone and lacks a portion of them. Counted here are around 59,000 clones, around 79% occurring once; the ten biggest clones make up roughly a sixth. Sequenced: peripheral blood. These receptors all stem from a woman aged 50 to 60 with active or convalescent COVID-19.

This chain joins TRBV3-1 (or the pseudogene TRBV3-2) and TRBJ2-1, with D unclear. Per the germline V gene, CDR1 is LGHDT and CDR2 is YNNKEL (reference sequence). V gave up 1 base and J gave up 5 bases, with 12 bases separating them. The CDR3 contains 15 residues. CDR3 DNA: TGTGCCAGCAGCCAAGTAGGTGGGCTCCACAATGAGCAGTTCTTC. Translation gives CASSQVGGLHNEQFF.

The genes are TRBV10-3 and TRBJ1-1; no reliable D call. Trimming cost V 5 bases and J 0 bases, with 10 bases left between them. Germline V lookup: CDR1 ENHRY, CDR2 SYGVKD. CDR3 length equals 14 residues. CDR3 region: CAISSPSMNTEAFF. The DNA for the CDR3 is TGTGCCATCAGTTCTCCAAGCATGAACACTGAAGCTTTCTTT.

The chain links TRBV7-6 to TRBJ2-1; D is perhaps TRBD2 (5 bases). This CDR3 has 16 amino acids. CDR1 and CDR2 from the germline V gene are SGHVS and FNYEAQ. V lost 1 base to trimming and J lost 3 bases, with 13 bases between them. CDR3 nucleotide sequence: TGTGCCAGCAGCTTAGGAGGGATAGCAGACTACAATGAGCAGTTCTTC. Translated: CASSLGGIADYNEQFF.

The chain is built from TRBV5-1 and TRBJ2-7; D gene unclear. The CDR3 contains 15 residues. From germline, CDR1 is SGHRS and CDR2 YFSETQ. Trimming stripped 4 bases from V and 0 bases from J, with 14 bases between. CDR3 amino acids: CASSSEPNLSYEQYF. DNA for the CDR3: TGCGCCAGCAGCAGTGAACCTAACCTCTCCTACGAGCAGTACTTC.

The chain combines TRBV20-1 with TRBJ2-7, with 8 nucleotides matching TRBD2. In germline, CDR1 is DFQATT, CDR2 SNEGSKA (reference sequence). The CDR3 is 14 residues long. Losses at the gene ends were 3 bases for V and 2 bases for J; bases not matched to a gene: 6. CDR3 residues: CSASSPTSAYEQYF. The CDR3 DNA reads TGCAGTGCTAGTTCTCCGACTAGCGCCTACGAGCAGTACTTC.

This clone was recorded many times. The chain uses TRBV6-5 and TRBJ1-1; unclear D gene. The CDR3 totals 13 residues. V lost 10 bases and J lost 0, with 12 bases in between. Germline loops: CDR1 MNHEY, CDR2 SVGAGI. The CDR3 DNA reads as TGTGCCATCAAGGCGGGATTGAACACTGAAGCTTTCTTT. This gives the protein CAIKAGLNTEAFF.

The chain joins TRBV19 to TRBJ1-4; 7 nucleotides align to TRBD1. The V gene's germline CDR1 is LNHDA and CDR2 SQIVND (reference sequence). The CDR3 sequence is 16 residues long. V lost 5 bases to trimming and J lost 8 bases; unmatched junction nucleotides: 14. The CDR3 spells CASSPKYRDRGEKLFF. CDR3 DNA sequence: TGTGCCAGTAGTCCAAAGTACCGGGACAGAGGCGAAAAACTGTTTTTT.

The rearrangement uses TRBV19 and TRBJ1-6, with TRBD1 as a possible D gene (5 bases). V lost 3 bases and J lost 7, with 13 bases in between. Germline lookup yields CDR1 LNHDA and CDR2 SQIVND (reference sequence). CDR3 length equals 15 residues. The CDR3 sequence: CASSILSQGNSPLHF. The CDR3 nucleotides read TGTGCCAGTAGTATCTTGAGCCAGGGAAATTCACCCCTCCACTTT.

This chain links TRBV5-4 with TRBJ2-3, with a possible D match to TRBD2 (5 bases). The CDR3 consists of 12 residues. V dropped 4 bases and J dropped 5 bases, with 8 bases sitting between them. CDR1 SGHNT and CDR2 YYREEE come from the germline V gene (reference sequence). The CDR3 is CASSGGGDTQYF. The CDR3 nucleotides read TGTGCCAGCAGCGGAGGAGGAGATACGCAGTATTTT.

This clone has ten or more counts. The CDR3 protein is CASSQDYYYEQYF. CDR3 DNA: TGTGCCAGCAGCCAAGACTACTACTACGAGCAGTACTTC. The chain couples TRBV3-1 (or the pseudogene TRBV3-2) to TRBJ2-7; D gene uncertain. Germline loops: CDR1 LGHDT, CDR2 YNNKEL (reference sequence). This CDR3 spans 13 amino acids. Trimming cost V 0 bases and J 3 bases, with 6 bases left between them.

The chain links TRBV7-2 to TRBJ2-5; D remains unclear. Trimming removed 1 base from V and 3 bases from J, with 9 bases in between. The CDR3 has 14 residues. Germline V gene data show CDR1 as SGHTA and CDR2 as FQGNSA. The CDR3 coding sequence is TGTGCCAGCAGCTTAGTTGGTACAGAAGAGACCCAGTACTTC. It specifies CASSLVGTEETQYF. Combining the CDR3 with reference TRBV7-2 and TRBJ2-5 gives the whole variable domain GAGVSQSPSNKVTEKGKDVELRCDPISGHTALYWYRQSLGQGLEFLIYFQGNSAPDKSGLPSDRFSAERTGGSVSTLTIQRTQQEDSAVYLCASSLVGTEETQYFGPGTRLLVL.

This clone has only one observation. The rearrangement uses TRBV6-1 and TRBJ1-5; possibly TRBD1 for D (6 bases). From germline, CDR1 is MNHNS and CDR2 SASEGT. The CDR3 is 13 amino acids. V was pared by 1 base and J by 9 bases, with 10 bases between. DNA for the CDR3: TGTGCCAGCAGTGAAGGGGGGCGGTGGCCCCAGCATTTT. It translates to CASSEGGRWPQHF.

The chain recombines TRBV14 with TRBJ2-7, with D possibly being TRBD2 (6 bases). Germline V CDR1 and CDR2: SGHDN, FVKESK. This CDR3 is 14 amino acids long. Trimming took off 4 bases at V and 1 base at J, with 11 bases between the two ends. CDR3 bases: TGTGCCAGCAGCCTCGGGACTGGTTCCTACGAGCAGTACTTC. Translation gives CASSLGTGSYEQYF.

This clone showed up just once. The chain carries TRBV5-5 and TRBJ2-7, with TRBD1 as a possible D gene (5 bases). The V end was cut by 0 bases, the J end by 2 bases, with 9 bases between. Germline loops: CDR1 SGHKS, CDR2 YYEKEE (reference sequence). The CDR3 consists of 14 residues. The CDR3 loop is CASSLDRPTYEQYF. The CDR3 nucleotides are TGTGCCAGCAGCTTGGACAGGCCAACCTACGAGCAGTACTTC.

The gene calls are TRBV10-3 and TRBJ1-1; TRBD1 is a possible D gene (5 bases). The CDR3 is 11 residues long. Germline V CDR1 and CDR2: ENHRY, SYGVKD. Trimming took off 8 bases at V and 4 bases at J, with 8 bases between the two ends. CDR3 coding DNA: TGTGCCATCGCCCAGGGCACTGAAGCTTTCTTT. Amino acids: CAIAQGTEAFF.

This chain links TRBV7-8 with TRBJ2-2; a weak D match, TRBD2 (7 bases). Germline V gene lookup returns CDR1 SGHVS and CDR2 FQNEAQ. V gave up 7 bases and J gave up 3 bases, with 18 bases separating them. The CDR3 consists of 16 residues. DNA of the CDR3: TGTGCCAGCACCCCGGAGGGGGGGCTTTACACCGGGGAGCTGTTTTTT. This gives the protein CASTPEGGLYTGELFF.

The chain joins TRBV6-6 to TRBJ1-2; possibly TRBD1 for D (5 bases). V lost 7 bases and J lost 0, with 9 bases in between. Looked up from germline, CDR1 is MNHNY and CDR2 is SVGAGI (reference sequence). This CDR3 contains 13 residues. The CDR3 DNA reads TGTGCCAGCAAAGGGGCAGCTAACTATGGCTACACCTTC. Translated: CASKGAANYGYTF.

This clone was picked up many times. V usage is TRBV30 and J usage is TRBJ2-3; 8 bases agree with TRBD1. Unmatched junction bases numbered 4, after V lost 0 bases and J lost 2 bases. The germline gives CDR1 GTSNPN, CDR2 SVGIG (reference sequence). The CDR3 spans 15 residues. Here the CDR3 DNA reads TGTGCCTGGAGTGTACTGGACAGGGCCACAGATACGCAGTATTTT. It specifies CAWSVLDRATDTQYF.

The chain is built from TRBV5-1 and TRBJ2-3; D is possibly TRBD1 (5 bases). This CDR3 contains 16 residues. Deletions cut 2 bases from V and 4 bases from J, with 17 bases between. The germline V gene encodes CDR1 SGHRS and CDR2 YFSETQ. The DNA of the CDR3 is TGCGCCAGCAGCTTAAAGGGGCCGGGCACACCAGATACGCAGTATTTT. Residues: CASSLKGPGTPDTQYF.

This clone was detected ten times or more. This chain joins TRBV28 and TRBJ1-5, with D possibly matching TRBD1 (5 bases). CDR3 length equals 16 residues. V lost 1 base, J lost 3 bases, and 13 bases lay in between. Germline V lookup: CDR1 MDHEN, CDR2 SYDVKM. DNA of the CDR3: TGTGCCAGCAGTTTATTAAGTGGAGGGGACAATCAGCCCCAGCATTTT. It specifies CASSLLSGGDNQPQHF.

The genes are TRBV30 and TRBJ2-2; TRBD2 agrees at 8 bases. Per the germline V gene, CDR1 is GTSNPN and CDR2 is SVGIG (reference sequence). Trimming removed 2 bases from V and 3 bases from J; junction bases left unmatched: 2. This CDR3 is built from 14 residues. CDR3 nucleotide sequence: TGTGCCTGGAGTAGCGGGGGCGACACCGGGGAGCTGTTTTTT. This encodes CAWSSGGDTGELFF.

J is TRBJ2-7 and V is TRBV6-1, with D tentatively TRBD1 (6 bases). Germline V CDR1 and CDR2: MNHNS, SASEGT. This CDR3 is 14 amino acids long. The V gene lost 1 base and the J gene lost 4 bases, with 11 bases spanning the gap. The CDR3 here is CASSEGGRGYEQYF. In DNA, the CDR3 is TGTGCCAGCAGTGAAGGGGGCAGGGGTTACGAGCAGTACTTC.

The chain uses TRBV25-1 and TRBJ2-7, with D unresolved. Trimming cost V 0 bases and J 9 bases, with 18 bases left between them. The CDR3 has 15 residues. Per the germline V gene, CDR1 is MGHDK and CDR2 is SYGVNS. The CDR3 spells CASSEYGRSGQGQYF. In DNA, the CDR3 is TGTGCCAGCAGTGAATATGGTCGTTCGGGTCAAGGGCAGTACTTC.

The gene calls are TRBV30 and TRBJ1-5, with TRBD1 matching 7 bases. The V gene end was trimmed by 2 bases and the J gene end by 3 bases; junction bases not matched to a gene: 7. The CDR3 sequence is 15 residues long. Germline V CDR1 and CDR2: GTSNPN, SVGIG (reference sequence). The CDR3 spells CAWSNWGQINQPQHF. The CDR3 DNA reads TGTGCCTGGAGTAACTGGGGACAGATCAATCAGCCCCAGCATTTT.

V usage is TRBV6-2 or TRBV6-3 and J usage is TRBJ2-7; D unclear. This CDR3 has 12 residues. CDR1 MNHEY and CDR2 SVGEGT come from the germline V gene. The V end was cut by 5 bases, the J end by 5 bases, with 10 bases between. CDR3 protein: CASSLLADEQYF. The CDR3 DNA reads as TGTGCCAGCAGTCTCTTGGCGGACGAGCAGTACTTC.